This T cell receptor beta chain stems from a study of OX40 agonist ivuxolimab in advanced cancers. The overall study: Patients treated during dose escalation were battling hepatocellular carcinoma, melanoma, renal cell or head and neck cancer.

Measured with immunoSEQ multiplex PCR; TCRdb has only the in-frame clones, and not every one. The table has 80,000 to 100,000 clones, about 88% seen once. The study, taken as a whole, reports: Doses of 0.1 to 3.0 mg/kg were accompanied by clonal expansion of CD4+ and CD8+ blood T cells by week 6. Expansion of clones was among the lowest in partial responders at 0.1-3.0 mg/kg. Low normalized clonal expansion also occurred in some nonresponding patients.

V lost 3 bases and J 4 bases, leaving 12 bases between the germline ends. Per the germline V gene, CDR1 is LGHNA and CDR2 is YSLEER. The CDR3 length is 14 residues. About this clone: What it binds is not known.

This clonotype was obtained from an adult with an advanced solid tumor such as melanoma, head and neck, liver or kidney cancer. The chain is built from TRBV4-3 and TRBJ2-5, with a possible D match to TRBD2 (5 bases). Sequenced here: CD4+ or CD8+ T cells sorted from blood, sampled in a trial of the OX40 agonist ivuxolimab. The CDR3 reads CASSQSFAGETQYF. CDR3 bases: TGCGCCAGCAGCCAGTCCTTCGCGGGAGAGACCCAGTACTTC.